These 31 T cell receptor beta chains were all obtained from the same sample, sequenced in a study of T cell repertoires in cytomegalovirus infection. TCRdb ran MiXCR on the reads and lists one entry per CDR3 protein. The sample shows hundreds of thousands of distinct CDR3 sequences, roughly a third of them seen only once. Sequencing used PBMCs. Receptors originate from a human donor in good health (CMV status not recorded). Some clones in this sample may be carry-over from other donors' samples.

A few counts support this clonotype. The chain has TRBV10-3 and TRBJ2-7; 9 nucleotides line up with TRBD1. J lost 2 bases, V lost 3 bases, and 5 bases had no gene match. Germline V gene data show CDR1 as ENHRY and CDR2 as SYGVKD. The CDR3 sequence is 15 residues long. This CDR3 reads CAISEADRGPYEQYF. The DNA for the CDR3 is TGTGCCATCAGTGAAGCGGACAGGGGTCCCTACGAGCAGTACTTC.

V usage is TRBV6-1 and J usage is TRBJ2-3; D call uncertain. This CDR3 contains 14 residues. The V gene lost 5 bases and the J gene lost 2 bases, with 11 bases spanning the gap. Germline V lookup: CDR1 MNHNS, CDR2 SASEGT. CDR3 bases: TGTGCCAGCAGTTACGGGCATTACACAGATACGCAGTATTTT. Translating gives CASSYGHYTDTQYF.

In its sample, this clonotype was seen a few times. The V gene is TRBV6-5, the J gene TRBJ1-6; 8 bases are a match to TRBD1. The CDR3 is 17 amino acids. The germline CDR1 and CDR2 sequences are MNHEY and SVGAGI. Trimming at V came to 5 bases and at J to 6 bases, leaving 12 bases not matched to a gene. CDR3 sequence (DNA): TGTGCCAGCAGTCCCCAGCCCGGGACAGGATTTAATTCACCCCTCCACTTT. Encoded protein: CASSPQPGTGFNSPLHF.

This chain links TRBV28 with TRBJ1-6; 9 positions agree with TRBD1. Unmatched junction bases numbered 6, after V lost 5 bases and J lost 7 bases. The V gene's germline CDR1 is MDHEN and CDR2 SYDVKM. CDR3 length equals 15 residues. CDR3 nucleotides: TGTGCCAGCAGTACTCTGGGACAGGGAAATTCACCCCTCCACTTT. Protein product: CASSTLGQGNSPLHF.

This sequence joins TRBV24-1 and TRBJ2-1, with TRBD1 identical over 10 bases. CDR1 and CDR2 from the germline V gene are KGHDR and SFDVKD. The CDR3 consists of 16 residues. The junction had 10 bases not matched to a gene; V was cut back by 3 bases and J by 9 bases. The CDR3 here is CATSDLRTGGSGEQFF. In DNA, the CDR3 is TGTGCCACCAGTGATCTGCGGACAGGGGGTTCGGGTGAGCAGTTCTTC.

This clonotype was detected many times. The rearrangement links TRBV7-2 to TRBJ1-5; weak D call: TRBD1 (6 bases). This CDR3 is 15 amino acids long. Trimming cost V 5 bases and J 1 base, with 12 bases left between them. Looked up from germline, CDR1 is SGHTA and CDR2 is FQGNSA. The CDR3 DNA follows: TGTGCCAGCAGCGTCAGGGGTCTAAGCAATCAGCCCCAGCATTTT. Translating gives CASSVRGLSNQPQHF.

The chain couples TRBV20-1 to TRBJ1-4; D remains ambiguous. The V gene lost 0 bases and the J gene lost 8 bases, with 10 bases spanning the gap. This CDR3 region has 13 residues. CDR1 is DFQATT, CDR2 SNEGSKA, per germline (reference sequence). DNA of the CDR3: TGCAGTGCTAGAGATCCGGGTGGGGAAAAACTGTTTTTT. It is translated as CSARDPGGEKLFF.

The gene calls are TRBV10-3 and TRBJ2-7; D might be TRBD2 (6 bases). The germline V and J ends were trimmed by 6 bases and 4 bases, with 16 bases remaining between them. Germline V lookup: CDR1 ENHRY, CDR2 SYGVKD. The CDR3 runs 14 residues. The CDR3 loop reads CAIRGGDAGYEQYF. The DNA of the CDR3 is TGTGCCATCAGGGGAGGAGACGCGGGTTACGAGCAGTACTTC.

The table lists this clonotype with a few counts. The chain combines TRBV25-1 with TRBJ1-5, with D possibly matching TRBD1 (5 bases). Trimming pared 3 bases from V and 9 bases from J, leaving 15 bases between. The CDR3 is made up of 14 amino acids. Germline-derived CDR1 and CDR2 are MGHDK and SYGVNS. CDR3 protein: CASSDWQGQRPQHF. Here the CDR3 DNA reads TGTGCCAGCAGTGACTGGCAGGGCCAGAGGCCCCAGCATTTT.

There are a few counts of this clonotype. This chain joins TRBV6-6 and TRBJ2-3; D is uncertain. The length of the CDR3 is 16 residues. Germline V gives CDR1 MNHNY, CDR2 SVGAGI (reference sequence). The ends were cut back, 0 bases at V and 2 bases at J, with 12 bases in the middle. DNA of the CDR3: TGTGCCAGCAGTTACTCGAGGAACAGACTCACAGATACGCAGTATTTT. Protein sequence: CASSYSRNRLTDTQYF.

CDR3 region: CASSLVGREITDTQYF. The CDR3 bases are TGTGCCAGCAGCTTGGTAGGGAGGGAAATCACAGATACGCAGTATTTT. This rearrangement joins TRBV5-4 to TRBJ2-3; TRBD2 agrees at 7 bases. CDR3 size: 16 residues. Germline CDR1 SGHNT, CDR2 YYREEE (reference sequence). Losses at the gene ends were 0 bases for V and 2 bases for J; bases not matched to a gene: 6.

This clonotype has a single count. The gene calls are TRBV6-2 or TRBV6-3 and TRBJ2-1, with a tentative D call TRBD1 (5 bases). CDR1 is MNHEY, CDR2 SVGEGT, per germline. This CDR3 has 14 amino acids. The germline V and J ends were trimmed by 8 bases and 3 bases, with 14 bases remaining between them. The DNA for the CDR3 is TGTGCCAGCGGCCCGCTGCAGGGCTACAATGAGCAGTTCTTC. As protein: CASGPLQGYNEQFF.

This clonotype has only a few counts. J is TRBJ2-7 and V is TRBV6-1; the D gene is possibly TRBD1 (6 bases). Per germline, CDR1 MNHNS and CDR2 SASEGT. V was pared by 3 bases and J by 3 bases, with 12 bases between. CDR3 size: 14 residues. CDR3 bases: TGTGCCAGCAGTGATTCGACAGGCAGCTACGAGCAGTACTTC. Encoded protein: CASSDSTGSYEQYF.

In regard to this clonotype: This may be a read error, as it is one base from a much larger clone. The CDR3 region has the DNA TGTGCCAGCAGCCGGGCGGGGGCCTACGAGCAGTCCTTC. Amino acids: CASSRAGAYEQSF. V and J are TRBV4-1 and TRBJ2-7; D might be TRBD2 (7 bases). The CDR3 length is 13 residues. Germline lookup yields CDR1 MGHRA and CDR2 YSYEKL.

This clonotype was detected once. This may be a read error: a much more frequent sequence differs by one nucleotide. The J gene is TRBJ2-5, the V gene TRBV11-1; 8 bases match TRBD1. The CDR3 has 16 residues. CDR1 SGHAT and CDR2 FQDESV come from the germline V gene (reference sequence). CDR3: CASRPRTGNNQETPYF. Here the CDR3 DNA reads TGTGCCAGCAGACCTAGGACAGGGAATAACCAAGAGACCCCGTACTTC.

This chain's CDR3 is CASSLKGGLAGAGGYEQYF. The CDR3 bases are TGTGCCAGCAGTCTAAAGGGGGGACTAGCGGGGGCCGGGGGGTACGAGCAGTACTTC. The chain has TRBV12-3 or TRBV12-4 and TRBJ2-7; 14 nucleotides match TRBD2. The CDR3 is made up of 19 amino acids. J was trimmed by 4 bases and V by 5 bases; bases with no gene match: 16.

The chain uses TRBV7-9 and TRBJ2-3; tentatively, D is TRBD2 (6 bases). The CDR3 length is 17 residues. The V end lost 2 bases, the J end lost 3 bases, and 18 bases lay between the germline ends. Per the germline V gene, CDR1 is SEHNR and CDR2 is FQNEAQ (reference sequence). The CDR3 spells CASSLSGPAFRTDTQYF. CDR3 DNA sequence: TGTGCCAGCAGCTTAAGCGGGCCCGCTTTCCGGACAGATACGCAGTATTTT.

Concerning this clonotype: A junction boundary mismatches the germline segment, possibly from a read error. The rearrangement joins TRBV7-6 to TRBJ2-6; TRBD1 is a possible D gene (6 bases). Germline V gene sequence: CDR1 SGHVS, CDR2 FNYEAQ. There are 16 residues in the CDR3. This CDR3 reads CASSRRGSSGANVLNF. The CDR3 DNA reads TGTGCCAGCAGCCGTAGGGGGAGCTCTGGGGCCAACGTCCTGAATTTC. The full variable domain, with the rest looked up from reference TRBV7-6 and TRBJ2-6, is GAGVSQSPRYKVTKRGQDVALRCDPISGHVSLYWYRQALGQGPEFLTYFNYEAQQDKSGLPNDRFSAERPEGSISTLTIQRTEQRDSAMYRCASSRRGSSGANVLNFGAGSRLTVL.

This clonotype was seen many times. The chain links TRBV20-1 to TRBJ2-1; 11 positions agree with TRBD2. V lost 1 base, J lost 4 bases, and 6 bases stayed unmatched. Germline V gene data show CDR1 as DFQATT and CDR2 as SNEGSKA (reference sequence). This CDR3 has 16 residues. In nucleotides, the CDR3 is TGCAGTGCTAGAGGTCCACTAGCGGGGGCGTACAATGAGCAGTTCTTC. Encoded protein: CSARGPLAGAYNEQFF.

There are many counts of this clonotype. The V and J genes are TRBV11-2 and TRBJ2-7; no definite D call. Trimming removed 6 bases from V and 0 bases from J, with 9 bases in between. The V gene's germline CDR1 is SGHAT and CDR2 FQNNGV. This CDR3 has 13 residues. The CDR3 spells CASSLGNSYEQYF. The CDR3 DNA follows: TGTGCCAGCAGTCTGGGGAACTCCTACGAGCAGTACTTC.

In the case of this clonotype: This clone may be a read error of a much larger clone one base away. The gene calls are TRBV7-2 and TRBJ2-5, with D unclear. CDR3 length equals 15 residues. Germline loops: CDR1 SGHTA, CDR2 FQGNSA. V lost 6 bases, J lost 5 bases, and 19 bases lay in between. CDR3 nucleotide sequence: TGTGCCAGCAGATCCGGGCTGATTCGCCGGGAGACCCAGTACTTC. Translation gives CASRSGLIRRETQYF.

At least ten counts were recorded for this clonotype. The chain carries TRBV7-9 and TRBJ1-1, with a possible D match to TRBD1 (5 bases). V gave up 4 bases and J gave up 0 bases, with 9 bases separating them. The germline CDR1 and CDR2 sequences are SEHNR and FQNEAQ (reference sequence). The CDR3 length is 14 residues. For the CDR3, the DNA is TGTGCCAGCAGCTCCGGGACGTTGAACACTGAAGCTTTCTTT. It encodes CASSSGTLNTEAFF.

In its sample, this clonotype was seen a few times. The chain combines TRBV5-8 with TRBJ1-2; 11 bases are shared with TRBD1. After removal of 5 bases from V and 5 bases from J, the junction contained 11 bases not matched to a gene. Germline assignment: CDR1 SGHTS and CDR2 YDEGEE. The CDR3 extends over 16 amino acids. CDR3 sequence: CASSLRTGGRVYGYTF. The CDR3 DNA follows: TGTGCCAGCAGTCTTCGGACAGGGGGCCGCGTATATGGCTACACCTTC.

This clonotype was seen repeatedly, ten times or more. The chain combines TRBV2 with TRBJ2-2; 8 nucleotides align to TRBD1. Looked up from germline, CDR1 is SNHLY and CDR2 is FYNNEI. V trimming: 7 bases; J trimming: 2 bases; junction bases outside the gene matches: 6. The CDR3 contains 15 residues. CDR3 sequence: CASTRTGPNTGELFF. The CDR3 bases are TGTGCCAGCACCAGGACAGGGCCTAACACCGGGGAGCTGTTTTTT.

V and J are TRBV7-2 and TRBJ1-4; D is perhaps TRBD1 (6 bases). Trimming removed 4 bases from V and 4 bases from J, with 7 bases in between. The CDR3 sequence is 13 residues long. The germline V gene encodes CDR1 SGHTA and CDR2 FQGNSA. The CDR3 loop is CASSWTDNEKLFF. CDR3 bases: TGTGCCAGCAGCTGGACAGATAATGAAAAACTGTTTTTT.

The chain combines TRBV19 with TRBJ1-2; 7 bases match TRBD1. Germline values: CDR1 LNHDA, CDR2 SQIVND (reference sequence). V was clipped by 5 bases and J by 2 bases; unmatched bases: 5. This CDR3 spans 14 amino acids. The CDR3 is CASSSTGTNYGYTF. CDR3 coding DNA: TGTGCCAGTAGTTCGACAGGGACAAACTATGGCTACACCTTC.

The rearrangement links TRBV20-1 to TRBJ2-1; TRBD2 might be the D (6 bases). V lost 0 bases, J lost 6 bases, and 12 bases lay in between. CDR1 and CDR2 from the germline V gene are DFQATT and SNEGSKA (reference sequence). The CDR3 runs 14 residues. In DNA form, the CDR3 reads TGCAGTGCTAGAGATCTGGGGGGTTCCAATGAGCAGTTCTTC. This translates into CSARDLGGSNEQFF.

This clonotype has ten or more counts. The V gene is TRBV7-9, the J gene TRBJ2-1, with D perhaps matching TRBD2 (5 bases). CDR1 is SEHNR, CDR2 FQNEAQ, per germline (reference sequence). The ends were cut back, 5 bases at V and 6 bases at J, with 17 bases in the middle. This CDR3 contains 15 residues. The CDR3 is CASSHSEQSTNEQFF. The CDR3 nucleotides are TGTGCCAGCAGCCATAGCGAACAATCAACCAATGAGCAGTTCTTC.

This clonotype was seen at least ten times. The J gene is TRBJ2-7, the V gene TRBV7-2; 10 nucleotides agree with TRBD2. This CDR3 spans 19 amino acids. Germline CDR1 and CDR2: SGHTA and FQGNSA. With 1 base clipped from V and 0 bases from J, the junction kept 12 bases outside the gene matches. CDR3 residues: CASSLVSSGGSLISYEQYF. The CDR3 bases are TGTGCCAGCAGCTTAGTCAGTAGCGGGGGGTCCCTGATCTCCTACGAGCAGTACTTC.

The CDR3 DNA follows: TGTGCCAGCACCCAATGGAACACCGGGGAGCTGTTTTTT. Translating gives CASTQWNTGELFF. This chain connects TRBV12-3 or TRBV12-4 to TRBJ2-2; D remains ambiguous. V was trimmed by 7 bases and J by 1 base, leaving 7 bases between them. The CDR3 runs to 13 residues.

The chain uses TRBV20-1 and TRBJ1-3; D gene ambiguous. Per the germline V gene, CDR1 is DFQATT and CDR2 is SNEGSKA (reference sequence). This CDR3 is built from 15 residues. V lost 0 bases and J 0 bases, leaving 9 bases between the germline ends. CDR3 sequence (DNA): TGCAGTGCTAGAGATGTGGTGAGCTCTGGAAACACCATATATTTT. The encoded protein is CSARDVVSSGNTIYF.